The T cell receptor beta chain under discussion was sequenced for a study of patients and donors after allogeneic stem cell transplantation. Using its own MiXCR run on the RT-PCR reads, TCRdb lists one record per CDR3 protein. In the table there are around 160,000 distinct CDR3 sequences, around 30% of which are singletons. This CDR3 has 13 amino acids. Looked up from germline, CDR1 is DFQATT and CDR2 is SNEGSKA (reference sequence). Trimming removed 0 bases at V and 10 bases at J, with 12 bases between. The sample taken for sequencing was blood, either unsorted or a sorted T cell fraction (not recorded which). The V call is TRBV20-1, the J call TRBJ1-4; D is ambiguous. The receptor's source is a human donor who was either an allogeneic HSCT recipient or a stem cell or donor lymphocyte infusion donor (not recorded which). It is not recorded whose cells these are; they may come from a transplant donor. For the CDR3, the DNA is TGCAGTGCTAGAGACTCCTGGGCGGGAAAACTGTTTTTT. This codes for CSARDSWAGKLFF.